Listed below are T cell receptor beta chains from one sample, sequenced in a study of blood T cells in healthy people across ages. TCRdb passed the 5' RACE reads through MiXCR, listing each CDR3 protein once. The sample has hundreds of thousands of distinct CDR3 sequences, 56% seen once. The source material was blood. The receptors come from a man aged 35 to 55 in good health. The CDR3 runs from the conserved cysteine through the conserved F or W.

TRBV29-1	TRBJ2-3	CSVERPTSTDTQYF
TRBV20-1	TRBJ2-1	CSARDTGQGAGVSGFF
TRBV25-1	TRBJ2-1	CASSAAGSPQETQFF
TRBV10-3	NA	CAIRPTSGEETQYF
TRBV9	TRBJ2-1	CASSVGGRDSYNEQFF
TRBV28	TRBJ2-1	CASSLSGSGYNEQFF
TRBV7-8	TRBJ2-1	CASSYPLDGGQGRPYYNEQFF
TRBV28	TRBJ1-5	CASINTAASNQPQHF
TRBV7-6	TRBJ2-1	CASSFPGLAGGPFDEQFF
TRBV27	TRBJ2-7	CASSAGTSGSYEQYF
TRBV29-1	TRBJ2-7	CSVASPSGSQMGEQYF
TRBV4-3	TRBJ2-1	CASSQDVGDGINEQFF
TRBV19	TRBJ2-7	CASRGHGSNSYEQYF
TRBV5-1	TRBJ2-3	CASTLVGDTQYF
TRBV7-9	TRBJ2-7	CASSLGTGGSLAYEQYF
TRBV5-1	TRBJ2-1	CASSLVPGRVDEQFF
TRBV20-1	TRBJ2-5	CSAPQVRTPGETQYF
TRBV28	TRBJ1-5	CASSSRGYQPQHF
TRBV27	TRBJ1-6	CASSVSGLGSPLHF
TRBV20-1	TRBJ2-1	CSAIGGGSYNEQFF
TRBV6-2/TRBV6-3	TRBJ2-3	CASSQSGRAGGTQYF
TRBV4-1	TRBJ2-1	CASSQDSAGGAPWDEQFF
TRBV9	TRBJ2-7	CASSVEPDYEQYF